The source of this TCR beta chain is a study of metastatic and nonmetastatic thyroid tumors. Study-level background: Comparative analysis of repertoires was undertaken across blood and tumor or nodule tissue obtained from malignant and benign thyroid patients.

The length of the CDR3 is 12 residues. Per germline, CDR1 SEHNR and CDR2 FQNEAQ (reference sequence). Trimming removed 5 bases from V and 2 bases from J, with 7 bases in between. As handled by the study authors: CDR3 differences across clinicopathological groups were used to build a distant-metastasis classifier for papillary thyroid cancer. From the PCR reads, TCRdb re-called clones with MiXCR. TCRdb, not the original authors, processed these V and J calls. Among about 59,000 clones listed, 25% to 30% were seen once. This clone has more than one count but fewer than ten. No patient received treatment before thyroid surgery.

This sequence joins TRBV7-9 and TRBJ2-7; TRBD2 is a possible D gene (5 bases). The source of this sequence is a female donor with papillary thyroid cancer or a benign thyroid nodule (not recorded which). Some clones in this sample may be carry-over from other donors' samples. The sequenced sample was blood. The CDR3 DNA follows: TGTGCCAGCAGCCGGGGAACCTACGAGCAGTACTTC. Its protein is CASSRGTYEQYF.